One and the same sample provided the 5 T cell receptor beta chains below, sequenced in a study of technical replicates of blood from a handful of donors (dated by TCRdb to about 2017). The library was produced with the immunoSEQ multiplex PCR assay. TCRdb provides this immuneACCESS table in a form limited to in-frame rearrangements. Some clones are lacking; in checked studies, under half of them reflect an unresolved V gene, and why the rest are absent is not known. The sample table shows under 95,000 clones, and approximately 94% are seen once. Together, the top ten hold 0.25% of the sample. What was sequenced was T cells isolated from PBMCs. The receptors shown here come from a human donor in good health.

This chain uses TRBV6-1 with TRBJ2-3; D is perhaps TRBD2 (6 bases). V lost 3 bases to trimming and J lost 4 bases, with 11 bases between them. From germline, CDR1 is MNHNS and CDR2 SASEGT. The CDR3 is made up of 14 amino acids. The CDR3 here is CASSDPGESDTQYF. Here the CDR3 DNA reads TGTGCCAGCAGTGACCCGGGGGAATCAGATACGCAGTATTTT.

In its sample, this clone was seen once. The chain couples TRBV19 to TRBJ1-1; 8 bases are shared with TRBD1. Germline lookup yields CDR1 LNHDA and CDR2 SQIVND (reference sequence). The CDR3 sequence is 17 residues long. V gave up 7 bases and J gave up 6 bases; unmatched junction bases: 19. The CDR3 sequence: CASNPLTGASTTAEAFF. CDR3 DNA sequence: TGTGCCAGTAATCCCTTGACAGGGGCCTCTACCACCGCTGAAGCTTTCTTT.

The chain recombines TRBV5-4 with TRBJ2-1; 10 nucleotides match TRBD1. The CDR3 runs to 15 residues. Germline CDR1 SGHNT, CDR2 YYREEE (reference sequence). The V segment lost 2 bases and the J segment 5 bases; nucleotides outside the gene matches: 4. CDR3 DNA: TGTGCCAGCAGCTTACCGGGACAGGGGAACAATGAGCAGTTCTTC. Protein sequence: CASSLPGQGNNEQFF.

Here the CDR3 reads CATRYSGPSGISYNEQFF. The CDR3, as DNA: TGTGCCACCAGATACTCCGGGCCTAGCGGGATTTCTTACAATGAGCAGTTCTTC. The chain carries TRBV28 and TRBJ2-1; 9 bases map to TRBD2. The CDR3 totals 18 residues. Germline V lookup: CDR1 MDHEN, CDR2 SYDVKM. Trimming at V came to 10 bases and at J to 4 bases, leaving 20 bases not matched to a gene.

This clone was seen just once. The genes are TRBV6-1 and TRBJ2-5, with a weak D call TRBD1 (6 bases). Germline CDR1 and CDR2: MNHNS and SASEGT. Trimming removed 0 bases from V and 1 base from J, with 9 bases in between. The CDR3 is 15 residues long. The CDR3 DNA reads TGTGCCAGCAGTGAAGCGATCAGGGGCCAAGAGACCCAGTACTTC. Protein product: CASSEAIRGQETQYF.